This T cell receptor beta chain originates from a study of blood T cells in healthy people across ages. The germline gives CDR1 SNHLY, CDR2 FYNNEI. Trimming left V 5 bases short and J 0 bases short, with 11 bases between. This CDR3 has 15 amino acids. This clonotype was picked up many times. A sample-barcoded 5' primer and a J-beta primer mix were used in a second PCR of roughly 7 to 12 cycles. From the 5' RACE reads, TCRdb called clonotypes with MiXCR, one entry per CDR3 protein. Seen here are 600,000 or so distinct CDR3 sequences, about 30% observed once, and the top ten hold 15% to 18%. The rearrangement joins TRBV2 to TRBJ1-5; maybe TRBD1 (5 bases). The sequenced material came from blood. The TCR originated in a woman of 80 years or more in good health. CDR3 amino acids: CASSTGRASNQPQHF. The CDR3 DNA sequence: TGTGCCAGCAGTACGGGACGGGCTAGCAATCAGCCCCAGCATTTT. Full variable domain (remainder filled in from reference TRBV2 and TRBJ1-5): EPEVTQTPSHQVTQMGQEVILRCVPISNHLYFYWYRQILGQKVEFLVSFYNNEISEKSEIFDDQFSVERPDGSNFTLKIRSTKLEDSAMYFCASSTGRASNQPQHFGDGTRLSIL.